Sequencing of this T cell receptor beta chain was carried out in a study of blood T cell repertoires in COVID-19. Study in general: Acute and convalescent COVID-19 samples came from the United States, Italy and Spain. Sources were T cells, B-cell-depleted T cells, or PBMCs; the material itself was cDNA or gDNA.

The sample holds a few counts of this clone. The J segment lost 3 bases and the V segment lost 8 bases, leaving 11 bases of the junction unmatched. Looked up from germline, CDR1 is MNHNY and CDR2 is SVGAGI (reference sequence). This CDR3 is 15 amino acids long. Methods used by the authors: The assay estimated nucleated cells by amplifying reference gene primers. Some clones are missing from TCRdb's copy, which holds only in-frame ones; the method was immunoSEQ multiplex PCR. V, J and clone size reflect that table, while D and trimming were determined from the DNA. The sample has more than 100,000 clones; approximately 84% are singletons.

The chain links TRBV6-6 to TRBJ2-3; 7 bases line up with TRBD1. This receptor was identified in an elderly woman with acute or convalescent COVID-19. Sequenced material: peripheral blood. CDR3 nucleotide sequence: TGTGCCAGCTGGGACAGCGGAGACTCGACAGATACGCAGTATTTT. Amino acids: CASWDSGDSTDTQYF.